Listed below are T cell receptor beta chains from one sample, sequenced in a study of shared clonotypes between healthy human individuals. The assay was immunoSEQ multiplex PCR, and TCRdb's table has in-frame clones only and misses some. This table has roughly 1,100,000 clones, around 76% appearing once. Sequences were obtained from memory CD4+ T cells sorted from blood. All receptors come from a man aged 18 to 29 in good health. Both conserved end residues are part of each CDR3. D genes are given only for firm matches. The size field is filled for only some rows; it gives once, few, many or a size class.

NA | TRBJ2-5 | NA | TRBV20-1 | TGCAGTGCCCCGCGGGAGACCCAGTACTTC | CSAPRETQYF
NA | TRBJ2-7 | NA | TRBV5-5 | TGTGCCAGCAATGTTGGCTACGAGCAGTACTTC | CASNVGYEQYF
TRBD1 | TRBJ2-2 | NA | TRBV5-1 | TGCGCCAGCAGCTTCGGGACAGGGCGACCCGGGGAGCTGTTTTTT | CASSFGTGRPGELFF
TRBD1 | TRBJ2-5 | few | TRBV10-3 | TGTGCCATCAGTCGAGGACAGGCCCAAGAGACCCAGTACTTC | CAISRGQAQETQYF
NA | TRBJ2-3 | NA | TRBV6-5 | TGTGCCAGCAGTATAGGGGCCTGGGATACGCAGTATTTT | CASSIGAWDTQYF
NA | TRBJ2-3 | NA | TRBV27 | TGTGCCAGCAGTCGAAGGGACAGCACAGATACGCAGTATTTT | CASSRRDSTDTQYF
TRBD1 | TRBJ1-5 | few | TRBV5-1 | TGCGCCAGCAGGCCCGGGACAGGGATAAATCAGCCCCAGCATTTT | CASRPGTGINQPQHF
NA | TRBJ1-2 | NA | TRBV28 | TGTGCCAGCAGTTTGAATAGGCTATATGGCTACACCTTC | CASSLNRLYGYTF
NA | TRBJ1-4 | few | TRBV5-8 | TGTGCCAGCAGCTTGAAAGGAACAGCCAATGAAAAACTGTTTTTT | CASSLKGTANEKLFF
TRBD2 | TRBJ2-7 | NA | TRBV2 | TGTGCCAGCAGTTCTCCGACTAGCGGGGCCTACGAGCAGTACTTC | CASSSPTSGAYEQYF
NA | TRBJ2-7 | NA | TRBV10-3 | TGTGCCTCGGCTCCGGGACAAGGCAAGCAGTACTTC | CASAPGQGKQYF
NA | TRBJ2-7 | NA | TRBV25-1 | TGTGCCACGGCATCGGCGGACGAGCAGTACTTC | CATASADEQYF
NA | TRBJ2-3 | NA | TRBV2 | TGTGCCAGCAGCTCTATGGATACGCAGTATTTT | CASSSMDTQYF
NA | TRBJ1-4 | NA | TRBV11-1 | TGTGCCAGCAGCTTAGGGTCGGGAGAGAGGTCTGAAAAACTGTTTTTT | CASSLGSGERSEKLFF
NA | TRBJ2-6 | NA | TRBV30 | TGTGCCTGGAGTGGGGGTGCTGGGGCCAACGTCCTGACTTTC | CAWSGGAGANVLTF
TRBD2 | TRBJ2-1 | NA | TRBV6-6 | TGTGCCAGCAGTTACAGGGTGGCGGGAGTTGGCGAGCAGTTCTTC | CASSYRVAGVGEQFF
TRBD2 | TRBJ2-7 | once | TRBV9 | TGTGCCAGCAGCCCGGGACTAGCGGGAGGAGCCTACGAGCAGTACTTC | CASSPGLAGGAYEQYF
NA | TRBJ2-3 | NA | TRBV11-2 | TGTGCCAGCAGCCCTCGACGGGGGGCTAGTGATACGCAGTATTTT | CASSPRRGASDTQYF
NA | TRBJ1-5 | once | TRBV4-1 | TGCGCCAGCAGCCAAGACCCCGCCGGGAATCAGCCCCAGCATTTT | CASSQDPAGNQPQHF
NA | TRBJ2-5 | few | TRBV7-3 | TGTGCCAGCAGCTTACACGGGGCGGAGACCCAGTACTTC | CASSLHGAETQYF
NA | TRBJ1-2 | NA | TRBV28 | TGTGCCAGCAGTTCCCCCGGACGGCACGGTGGCTACACCTTC | CASSSPGRHGGYTF
TRBD1 | TRBJ1-5 | NA | TRBV6-1 | TGTGCCAGCAGTGACAGCCCAGGGGGTCAGCCCCAGCATTTT | CASSDSPGGQPQHF
NA | TRBJ2-7 | NA | TRBV27 | TGTGCCAGCAGTTTACAGGGACGAGGCTACGAGCAGTACTTC | CASSLQGRGYEQYF
NA | TRBJ2-3 | NA | TRBV6-1 | TGTGCCAGCAGGGAAAACACAGATACGCAGTATTTT | CASRENTDTQYF
NA | TRBJ1-2 | NA | TRBV27 | TGTGCCAGCACCCCCCGGAGGGGCTACACCTTC | CASTPRRGYTF
NA | TRBJ2-2 | NA | TRBV2 | TGTGCCAGCAGAATGACAGTTAAGAACACCGGGGAGCTGTTTTTT | CASRMTVKNTGELFF
TRBD1 | TRBJ2-7 | NA | TRBV7-9 | TGTGCCAGCAGCTTAGATGCGCGCCGACAGGGGGGCAACGAGCAGTACTTC | CASSLDARRQGGNEQYF
NA | TRBJ2-2 | NA | TRBV19 | TGTGCCAGTAAAGTCCAGGGGGGTTGGGCCGGGGAGCTGTTTTTT | CASKVQGGWAGELFF
NA | TRBJ2-7 | NA | TRBV14 | TGTGCCAGCAGCCAAGAAGCCCTGTCCAGCTCCTACGAGCAGTACTTC | CASSQEALSSSYEQYF
NA | TRBJ2-3 | NA | TRBV10-3 | TGTGCCATCAGCCTCGGTGGAGATACGCAGTATTTT | CAISLGGDTQYF
NA | TRBJ1-3 | NA | TRBV28 | TGTGCCAGCAGTCCCGGGGGCGGATCATCTGGAAACACCATATATTTT | CASSPGGGSSGNTIYF
NA | TRBJ2-4 | once | TRBV4-1 | TGCGCCAGCAGCCAAGATTCTGGTCTCGTCAAAAACATTCAGTACTTC | CASSQDSGLVKNIQYF
NA | TRBJ2-2 | NA | TRBV19 | TGTGCCAGTAGTACACGGACGCTCACCGGGGAGCTGTTTTTT | CASSTRTLTGELFF
NA | TRBJ1-1 | NA | TRBV6-1 | TGTGCCAGCAGTGGAACCCGGGTTAGGGACACTGAAGCTTTCTTT | CASSGTRVRDTEAFF
TRBD1 | TRBJ1-6 | once | TRBV10-2 | TGCGCCAGCAGTGATGGACAGGGGCTGAGCTCCTATAATTCACCCCTCCACTTT | CASSDGQGLSSYNSPLHF
NA | TRBJ2-3 | NA | TRBV9 | TGTGCCAGCAGCGTATGGGGCGGGAGCACAGATACGCAGTATTTT | CASSVWGGSTDTQYF
TRBD2 | TRBJ2-3 | NA | TRBV15 | TGTGCCACCAGCAGTTCCGCCGCTAGCGGGAAACCAGATACGCAGTATTTT | CATSSSAASGKPDTQYF
NA | TRBJ2-7 | NA | TRBV5-6 | TGTGCCAGCAGCCCCCCCTCCTACGAGCAGTACTTC | CASSPPSYEQYF
NA | TRBJ1-6 | NA | TRBV6-1 | TGTGCCAGCAGTGGGGCGGGACGGCGCTCCTATAATTCACCCCTCCACTTT | CASSGAGRRSYNSPLHF
TRBD2 | TRBJ2-2 | few | TRBV5-6 | TGTGCCAGCAGCGGGGCGGGGAGGGGAGCCGGGGAGCTGTTTTTT | CASSGAGRGAGELFF
NA | TRBJ1-2 | few | TRBV6-5 | TGTGCCACCTATGCAGGGTTCGGCTACACCTTC | CATYAGFGYTF
TRBD2 | TRBJ2-1 | NA | TRBV18 | TGTGCCAGCTCAACCCGACTAGCGGGATACAATGAGCAGTTCTTC | CASSTRLAGYNEQFF
NA | TRBJ2-7 | NA | TRBV6-1 | TGTGCCAGCAGTGAAGAGGGCGGCTACGAGCAGTACTTC | CASSEEGGYEQYF
TRBD1 | TRBJ1-3 | NA | TRBV29-1 | TGCAGCGTTGTGGCGGACAGGGATCCGGTCTCTGGAAACACCATATATTTT | CSVVADRDPVSGNTIYF
NA | TRBJ1-5 | NA | TRBV15 | TGTGCCACCAGCAGAGGTGGAGGGGCCGGTGATCAGCCCCAGCATTTT | CATSRGGGAGDQPQHF
NA | TRBJ1-1 | NA | TRBV4-1 | TGCGCCAGCAGCCCTTCTCAGTTAATGAACACTGAAGCTTTCTTT | CASSPSQLMNTEAFF